This TCR beta chain was documented in a study of T cells in Graves' hyperthyroidism and ophthalmopathy. Study-wide results and limits: Ophthalmopathy and stable hyperthyroidism were separated by a 13 V-J model.

Researchers took RNA transcripts and amplified the TCR beta CDR3 regions from them. HTBI primers were used for first-round RT-PCR of the TCR CDR3. From the multiplex PCR reads, TCRdb called clonotypes with MiXCR, one entry per CDR3 protein. This table has fewer than 450,000 distinct CDR3 sequences, less than 20% appearing once. The V and J ends lost 6 bases and 0 bases, in that order; junction bases with no gene match: 15. This CDR3 has 18 amino acids. Germline values: CDR1 DFQATT, CDR2 SNEGSKA (reference sequence). This clonotype has ten or more counts. The antigen is not known. The clonotype was recovered from a man between 18 and 35 years old with Graves' ophthalmopathy. The chain is built from TRBV20-1 and TRBJ1-1, with 11 bases identical to TRBD1. Sequencing was done on a sample of blood. CDR3 sequence (DNA): TGCAGTGCCCCGGGGACAGGGGGGCTATTATCTATGAACACTGAAGCTTTCTTT. It codes for CSAPGTGGLLSMNTEAFF.